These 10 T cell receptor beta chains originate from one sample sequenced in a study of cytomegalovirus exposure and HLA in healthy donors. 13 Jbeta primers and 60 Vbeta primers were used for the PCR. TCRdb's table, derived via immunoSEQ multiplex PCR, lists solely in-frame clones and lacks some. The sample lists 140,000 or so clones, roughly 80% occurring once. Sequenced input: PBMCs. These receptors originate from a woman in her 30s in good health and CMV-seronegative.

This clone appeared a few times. CDR3 DNA sequence: TGTGCCAGCAGTTTAACAGGCGTCTATAGCAATCAGCCCCAGCATTTT. Protein sequence: CASSLTGVYSNQPQHF. The chain links TRBV27 to TRBJ1-5; D is perhaps TRBD1 (5 bases). Between the trimmed V and J ends, which lost 2 bases and 0 bases, there was a span of 11 bases. The CDR3 is made up of 16 amino acids. Germline V gene sequence: CDR1 MNHEY, CDR2 SMNVEV (reference sequence).

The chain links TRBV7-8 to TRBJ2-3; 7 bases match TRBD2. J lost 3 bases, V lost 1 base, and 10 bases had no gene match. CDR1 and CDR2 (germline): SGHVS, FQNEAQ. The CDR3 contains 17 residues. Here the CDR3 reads CASSLGGGRSQTDTQYF. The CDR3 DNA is TGTGCCAGCAGCTTAGGAGGCGGGAGAAGCCAAACAGATACGCAGTATTTT.

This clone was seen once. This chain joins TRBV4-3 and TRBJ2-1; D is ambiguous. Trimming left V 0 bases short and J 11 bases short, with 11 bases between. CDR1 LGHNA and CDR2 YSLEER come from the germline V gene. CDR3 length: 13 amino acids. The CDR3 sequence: CASSQERPAQQFF. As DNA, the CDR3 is TGCGCCAGCAGCCAAGAGAGGCCAGCCCAGCAGTTCTTC.

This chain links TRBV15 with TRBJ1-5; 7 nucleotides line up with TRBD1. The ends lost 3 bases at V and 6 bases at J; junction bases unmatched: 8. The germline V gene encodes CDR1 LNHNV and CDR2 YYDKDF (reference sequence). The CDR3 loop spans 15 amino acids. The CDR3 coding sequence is TGTGCCACCAGCAGCGGTGACAGGGTGGCTCAGCCCCAGCATTTT. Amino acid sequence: CATSSGDRVAQPQHF.

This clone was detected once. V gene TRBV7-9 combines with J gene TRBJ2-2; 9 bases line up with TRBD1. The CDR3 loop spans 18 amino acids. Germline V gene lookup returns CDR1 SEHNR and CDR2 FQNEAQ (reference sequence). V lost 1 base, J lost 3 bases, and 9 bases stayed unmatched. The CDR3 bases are TGTGCCAGCAGCTTAGGCCCAAAACGGGACAGGGACACCGGGGAGCTGTTTTTT. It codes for CASSLGPKRDRDTGELFF.

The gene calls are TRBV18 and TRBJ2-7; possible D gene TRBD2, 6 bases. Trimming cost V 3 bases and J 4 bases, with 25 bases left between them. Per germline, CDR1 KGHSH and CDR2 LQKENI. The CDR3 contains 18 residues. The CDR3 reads CASSPLPLGAGTSYEQYF. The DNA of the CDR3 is TGTGCCAGCTCACCCCTTCCCCTGGGCGCGGGGACTTCATACGAGCAGTACTTC.

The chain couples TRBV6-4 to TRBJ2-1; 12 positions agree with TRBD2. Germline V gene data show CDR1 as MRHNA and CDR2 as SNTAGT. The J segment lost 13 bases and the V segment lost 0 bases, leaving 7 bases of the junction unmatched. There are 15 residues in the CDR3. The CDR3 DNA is TGTGCCAGCAGTGACTCGTATCTAGCGGGAGGGTCCCAGTTCTTC. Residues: CASSDSYLAGGSQFF.

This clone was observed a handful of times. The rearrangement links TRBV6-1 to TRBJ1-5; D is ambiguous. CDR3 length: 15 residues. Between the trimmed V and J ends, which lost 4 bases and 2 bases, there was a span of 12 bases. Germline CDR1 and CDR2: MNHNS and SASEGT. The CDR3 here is CASSAGITGNQPQHF. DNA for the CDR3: TGTGCCAGCAGTGCCGGGATAACGGGCAATCAGCCCCAGCATTTT.

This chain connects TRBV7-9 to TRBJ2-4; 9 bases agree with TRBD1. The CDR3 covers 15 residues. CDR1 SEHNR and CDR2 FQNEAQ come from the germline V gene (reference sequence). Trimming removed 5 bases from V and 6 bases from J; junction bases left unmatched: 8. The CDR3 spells CASSQTGGMGNIQYF. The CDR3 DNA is TGTGCCAGCAGCCAGACAGGGGGGATGGGAAACATTCAGTACTTC. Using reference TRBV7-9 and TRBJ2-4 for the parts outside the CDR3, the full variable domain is DTGVSQNPRHKITKRGQNVTFRCDPISEHNRLYWYRQTLGQGPEFLTYFQNEAQLEKSRLLSDRFSAERPKGSFSTLEIQRTEQGDSAMYLCASSQTGGMGNIQYFGAGTRLSVL.

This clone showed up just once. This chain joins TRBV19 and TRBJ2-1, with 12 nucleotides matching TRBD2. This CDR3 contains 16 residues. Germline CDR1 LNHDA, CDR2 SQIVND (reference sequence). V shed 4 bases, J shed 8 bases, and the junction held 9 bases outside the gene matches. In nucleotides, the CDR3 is TGTGCCAGTAGTACCCTAGCTAGCGGGGGGGCCCATGAGCAGTTCTTC. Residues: CASSTLASGGAHEQFF.